Below, 23 T cell receptor beta chains from the same sample are listed, as sequenced in a study of T cells after posttransplantation cyclophosphamide. Libraries were prepared by immunoSEQ multiplex PCR; TCRdb keeps only in-frame clonotypes and omits some of them. The sample has around 22,000 clones, around 85% seen once; the top ten hold roughly an eighth. Cyclophosphamide on days +3 and +4 followed busulfan-fludarabine conditioning and a marrow graft. The input for sequencing was PBMCs, taken after allogeneic stem cell transplant with posttransplant cyclophosphamide. Source of these receptors: a female patient aged 30 to 45 who received an allogeneic stem cell transplant from an unrelated donor, was CMV-positive, and had no GVHD. A share of the T cells may be of graft donor origin.

CDR3 in amino acids: CAWSERSPLHF. The CDR3, as DNA: TGTGCCTGGAGTGAGCGCTCACCCCTCCACTTT. The J gene is TRBJ1-6, the V gene TRBV30, with D uncertain. The CDR3 is 11 amino acids. Germline V gene data show CDR1 as GTSNPN and CDR2 as SVGIG (reference sequence). V lost 1 base and J 10 bases, leaving 5 bases between the germline ends.

The chain has TRBV19 and TRBJ2-2, with D possibly being TRBD2 (7 bases). The CDR3 is made up of 16 amino acids. Per the germline V gene, CDR1 is LNHDA and CDR2 is SQIVND (reference sequence). Trimming removed 3 bases at V and 3 bases at J, with 14 bases between. The CDR3 loop is CASSIPGGRDTGELFF. For the CDR3, the DNA is TGTGCCAGTAGTATTCCGGGGGGCCGTGACACCGGGGAGCTGTTTTTT.

This chain joins TRBV5-8 and TRBJ1-2; a possible D gene is TRBD1 (5 bases). Germline lookup yields CDR1 SGHTS and CDR2 YDEGEE. The CDR3 covers 12 residues. Trimming shortened V by 4 bases and J by 4 bases, and 8 bases separated the two germline ends. CDR3 loop: CASSGGGYGYTF. In nucleotides, the CDR3 is TGTGCCAGCAGCGGGGGGGGCTATGGCTACACCTTC.

CDR3 nucleotides: TGTGCCAGCAGCAAGACAGGGGGCGTAGAGACCCAGTACTTC. The encoded protein is CASSKTGGVETQYF. This chain uses TRBV5-4 with TRBJ2-5, with 10 bases aligning to TRBD1. Per the germline V gene, CDR1 is SGHNT and CDR2 is YYREEE (reference sequence). Trimming removed 4 bases from V and 4 bases from J; junction bases left unmatched: 4. The length of the CDR3 is 14 residues.

The chain is built from TRBV30 and TRBJ1-6, with unresolved D. The CDR3 contains 14 residues. V was clipped by 2 bases and J by 18 bases, with 23 bases between them. From germline, CDR1 is GTSNPN and CDR2 SVGIG (reference sequence). This CDR3 is CAWSFPTPTSGDHF. The CDR3 DNA sequence: TGTGCCTGGAGTTTTCCAACCCCCACGTCCGGAGACCACTTT.

The chain joins TRBV10-3 to TRBJ2-2; tentative D call: TRBD2 (6 bases). Trimming stripped 10 bases from V and 1 base from J, with 13 bases between. The germline CDR1 and CDR2 sequences are ENHRY and SYGVKD. CDR3 length equals 14 residues. Here the CDR3 reads CATEGRRNTGELFF. CDR3 sequence (DNA): TGTGCCACCGAGGGGAGGAGGAACACCGGGGAGCTGTTTTTT.

The chain recombines TRBV7-3 with TRBJ2-7, with 9 nucleotides matching TRBD1. The V segment lost 5 bases and the J segment 6 bases; nucleotides outside the gene matches: 5. There are 13 residues in the CDR3. CDR1 is SGHTA, CDR2 FQGTGA, per germline. The CDR3, as DNA: TGTGCCAGCAGCCGGGACAGGGAGGGCGAGCAGTACTTC. This sequence encodes CASSRDREGEQYF.

This chain joins TRBV7-2 and TRBJ2-5; 14 nucleotides align to TRBD2. CDR1 and CDR2 from the germline V gene are SGHTA and FQGNSA. This CDR3 has 18 residues. Unmatched junction bases numbered 8, after V lost 4 bases and J lost 1 base. This CDR3 is CASSSPGLAGEIQETQYF. The CDR3 nucleotides are TGTGCCAGCAGCTCCCCGGGACTAGCGGGGGAGATCCAAGAGACCCAGTACTTC.

The chain employs TRBV19 and TRBJ2-2, with D possibly TRBD1 on 6 matching bases. The germline CDR1 and CDR2 sequences are LNHDA and SQIVND (reference sequence). CDR3 length: 13 amino acids. Trimming left V 7 bases short and J 4 bases short, with 10 bases between. For the CDR3, the DNA is TGTGCCAGTAACCCAGGGGCCACCGGGGAGCTGTTTTTT. Translating gives CASNPGATGELFF.

This clone was recorded once. The chain combines TRBV7-9 with TRBJ2-3; 12 bases line up with TRBD2. The CDR3 runs to 16 residues. Germline values: CDR1 SEHNR, CDR2 FQNEAQ (reference sequence). The V gene end was trimmed by 4 bases and the J gene end by 2 bases; junction bases not matched to a gene: 4. CDR3 sequence (DNA): TGTGCCAGCAGCTACTCTAGCGGGGGGGTCACAGATACGCAGTATTTT. It is translated as CASSYSSGGVTDTQYF.

The rearrangement joins TRBV7-8 to TRBJ2-2, with 9 bases lining up with TRBD1. This CDR3 has 16 amino acids. The ends lost 5 bases at V and 2 bases at J; junction bases unmatched: 6. Germline CDR1 and CDR2: SGHVS and FQNEAQ. The CDR3 spells CASSLRTGVNTGELFF. The CDR3 bases are TGTGCCAGCAGCCTAAGGACAGGGGTTAACACCGGGGAGCTGTTTTTT.

The chain recombines TRBV5-4 with TRBJ2-5; 12 bases agree with TRBD2. With 4 bases clipped from V and 4 bases from J, the junction kept 5 bases outside the gene matches. The CDR3 covers 15 residues. Germline V gives CDR1 SGHNT, CDR2 YYREEE (reference sequence). DNA for the CDR3: TGTGCCAGCAGCCCTAGCGGGGGGGCCGGAGAGACCCAGTACTTC. Translation: CASSPSGGAGETQYF.

V usage is TRBV7-3 and J usage is TRBJ1-3; D is ambiguous. The length of the CDR3 is 15 residues. The V end lost 9 bases, the J end lost 3 bases, and 18 bases lay between the germline ends. Germline V lookup: CDR1 SGHTA, CDR2 FQGTGA. Here the CDR3 DNA reads TGTGCCAGAAGGGCCGGAGGGCCTGTTGGAAACACCATATATTTT. It specifies CARRAGGPVGNTIYF. Filled out from reference TRBV7-3 and TRBJ1-3, the complete variable domain reads GAGVSQTPSNKVTEKGKYVELRCDPISGHTALYWYRQSLGQGPEFLIYFQGTGAADDSGLPNDRFFAVRPEGSVSTLKIQRTERGDSAVYLCARRAGGPVGNTIYFGEGSWLTVV.

The V and J genes are TRBV4-3 and TRBJ1-5, with 9 bases that match TRBD1. V shed 4 bases, J shed 10 bases, and the junction held 8 bases outside the gene matches. CDR1 LGHNA and CDR2 YSLEER come from the germline V gene. The CDR3 is 14 amino acids. The CDR3 nucleotides read TGCGCCAGCAGCCGGGACAGGGCGATCAGCCCCCAGCATTTT. Protein: CASSRDRAISPQHF.

The chain joins TRBV7-8 to TRBJ2-7; 10 nucleotides agree with TRBD2. The CDR3 is made up of 18 amino acids. Looked up from germline, CDR1 is SGHVS and CDR2 is FQNEAQ. Trimming took 1 base from V and 2 from J; bases not matched to a gene: 11. The CDR3 sequence is CASSLVFSGGTVPYEQYF. CDR3 DNA sequence: TGTGCCAGCAGCTTAGTGTTTAGCGGGGGGACAGTCCCCTACGAGCAGTACTTC.

This clone was observed a single time. In DNA form, the CDR3 reads TGTGCCAGCAGCTTAGGTGGGGCGGGGACAGGATATTCACCCCTCCACTTT. Its translation: CASSLGGAGTGYSPLHF. The V call is TRBV7-9, the J call TRBJ1-6; 8 bases agree with TRBD1. This CDR3 is 17 amino acids long. V was clipped by 1 base and J by 8 bases; unmatched bases: 10. CDR1 and CDR2 from the germline V gene are SEHNR and FQNEAQ (reference sequence). The entire variable domain, with the rest obtained from reference TRBV7-9 and TRBJ1-6, is as follows: DTGVSQNPRHKITKRGQNVTFRCDPISEHNRLYWYRQTLGQGPEFLTYFQNEAQLEKSRLLSDRFSAERPKGSFSTLEIQRTEQGDSAMYLCASSLGGAGTGYSPLHFGNGTRLTVT.

V and J are TRBV28 and TRBJ1-2, with D perhaps TRBD1 (5 bases). CDR3 length: 15 residues. Between the trimmed V and J ends, which lost 5 bases and 4 bases, there was a span of 17 bases. Germline loops: CDR1 MDHEN, CDR2 SYDVKM. The DNA of the CDR3 is TGTGCCAGCAGTCAAAGGGGCAGGGTGATCTATGGCTACACCTTC. Protein sequence: CASSQRGRVIYGYTF.

The chain is built from TRBV2 and TRBJ1-5, with 7 bases that match TRBD1. The CDR3 covers 16 residues. V trimming: 7 bases; J trimming: 3 bases; junction bases outside the gene matches: 12. Germline V gene data show CDR1 as SNHLY and CDR2 as FYNNEI. CDR3 DNA sequence: TGTGCCAGCACTCTCGGCCCAGACAGGGTCAATCAGCCCCAGCATTTT. It codes for CASTLGPDRVNQPQHF.

The chain couples TRBV6-5 to TRBJ1-2; no clear D. Germline CDR1 and CDR2: MNHEY and SVGAGI. The CDR3 has 14 amino acids. Trimming took off 0 bases at V and 2 bases at J, with 7 bases between the two ends. CDR3 nucleotides: TGTGCCAGCAGTTACTCGAGAGGGAACTATGGCTACACCTTC. This codes for CASSYSRGNYGYTF.

The V call is TRBV19, the J call TRBJ2-1; 11 bases are shared with TRBD2. Germline assignment: CDR1 LNHDA and CDR2 SQIVND (reference sequence). V lost 4 bases and J lost 8; bases outside the gene matches: 7. CDR3 size: 15 residues. The CDR3 sequence is CASSTLAGGLDEQFF. As DNA, the CDR3 is TGTGCCAGTAGTACCCTAGCGGGGGGCCTCGATGAGCAGTTCTTC.

This clone was detected a few times. J is TRBJ2-7 and V is TRBV15; 9 nucleotides agree with TRBD2. CDR3 length: 17 residues. V trimming: 5 bases; J trimming: 3 bases; junction bases outside the gene matches: 14. Per the germline V gene, CDR1 is LNHNV and CDR2 is YYDKDF (reference sequence). CDR3 nucleotides: TGTGCCACCAGCGAAACCCCGGGGGTAGCGGGGGACTACGAGCAGTACTTC. Its translation is CATSETPGVAGDYEQYF.

The chain joins TRBV6-6 to TRBJ1-3; 11 positions match TRBD1. V shed 0 bases and J 6 bases; nucleotides not matched to a gene: 1. The CDR3 extends over 15 amino acids. Looked up from germline, CDR1 is MNHNY and CDR2 is SVGAGI (reference sequence). The CDR3 nucleotides read TGTGCCAGCAGTTACTCGGGACAGGGGGTAAACACCATATATTTT. Its translation is CASSYSGQGVNTIYF.

This chain connects TRBV27 to TRBJ2-5, with D unresolved. There are 13 residues in the CDR3. From germline, CDR1 is MNHEY and CDR2 SMNVEV (reference sequence). V dropped 3 bases and J dropped 2 bases, with 7 bases sitting between them. Here the CDR3 DNA reads TGTGCCAGCAGTTTCGGTTCACAAGAGACCCAGTACTTC. Its protein product is CASSFGSQETQYF.